These 31 T cell receptor beta chains originate from one sample sequenced in a study of cytomegalovirus exposure and HLA in healthy donors. The study ran its PCR with 60 Vbeta and 13 Jbeta primers. This table comes from immunoSEQ multiplex PCR, and its TCRdb copy is limited to in-frame clones, with some not included. The sample consists of roughly 130,000 clones, about 74% of them appearing once. Sequencing was performed on PBMCs. Receptor source: a woman aged 50 to 60 in good health and CMV-seropositive.

This clone has a single count. The rearrangement uses TRBV5-6 and TRBJ1-2; D not resolved. Germline V gene sequence: CDR1 SGHDT, CDR2 YYEEEE. V gave up 9 bases and J gave up 1 base, with 13 bases separating them. The CDR3 sequence is 13 residues long. This CDR3 reads CATLGRGNYGYTF. As DNA, the CDR3 is TGTGCCACCTTAGGTCGGGGTAACTATGGCTACACCTTC.

This chain uses TRBV4-2 with TRBJ1-6; D gene ambiguous. CDR1 and CDR2 (germline): LGHNA, YNFKEQ. The CDR3 is made up of 14 amino acids. V was cut by 0 bases and J by 13 bases, with 13 bases left in between. The CDR3 reads CASSQEVWQAPLHF. CDR3 DNA: TGTGCCAGCAGCCAAGAAGTATGGCAGGCCCCCCTCCACTTT.

This clone was detected once. The chain couples TRBV5-1 to TRBJ2-6, with D maybe TRBD2 (6 bases). Germline V lookup: CDR1 SGHRS, CDR2 YFSETQ. V shed 0 bases and J shed 2 bases, with 12 bases lying between them. The CDR3 is made up of 17 amino acids. The CDR3 coding sequence is TGCGCCAGCAGCTTGGTTCCCGGGGGTGCTGGGGCCAACGTCCTGACTTTC. This gives the protein CASSLVPGGAGANVLTF. Full variable domain (rest looked up from reference TRBV5-1 and TRBJ2-6): KAGVTQTPRYLIKTRGQQVTLSCSPISGHRSVSWYQQTPGQGLQFLFEYFSETQRNKGNFPGRFSGRQFSNSRSEMNVSTLELGDSALYLCASSLVPGGAGANVLTFGAGSRLTVL.

The V and J genes are TRBV19 and TRBJ2-2; no clear D. This CDR3 has 12 residues. Germline CDR1 LNHDA, CDR2 SQIVND (reference sequence). V shed 11 bases and J shed 2 bases, with 9 bases lying between them. DNA for the CDR3: TGTGCCGTCCAAAGCAACACCGGGGAGCTGTTTTTT. Protein product: CAVQSNTGELFF. The full variable domain, completed using reference TRBV19 and TRBJ2-2, is DGGITQSPKYLFRKEGQNVTLSCEQNLNHDAMYWYRQDPGQGLRLIYYSQIVNDFQKGDIAEGYSVSREKKESFPLTVTSAQKNPTAFYLCAVQSNTGELFFGEGSRLTVL.

This clone was seen a handful of times. The V and J genes are TRBV4-1 and TRBJ1-4; D gene unclear. Germline CDR1 is MGHRA and CDR2 is YSYEKL. V shed 1 base and J shed 11 bases, with 17 bases lying between them. The CDR3 runs to 15 residues. CDR3 loop: CASSQVLRGGRKLFF. The CDR3 nucleotides read TGCGCCAGCAGCCAAGTCTTACGGGGTGGAAGGAAACTGTTTTTT.

J is TRBJ1-2 and V is TRBV11-2; D uncertain. Per the germline V gene, CDR1 is SGHAT and CDR2 is FQNNGV. The CDR3 length is 13 residues. V dropped 7 bases and J dropped 6 bases, with 15 bases sitting between them. CDR3 sequence reads: CASTAGTRHGYTF. The CDR3 coding sequence is TGTGCCAGCACGGCAGGTACCCGTCATGGCTACACCTTC.

V is TRBV11-2 and J is TRBJ1-1; D not resolved. Germline-derived CDR1 and CDR2 are SGHAT and FQNNGV. This CDR3 contains 14 residues. The V and J ends lost 2 bases and 4 bases respectively, with 11 bases between them. In nucleotides, the CDR3 is TGTGCCAGCAGCTTAATATCGGGTGGCACTGAAGCTTTCTTT. It translates to CASSLISGGTEAFF.

The rearrangement joins TRBV6-6 to TRBJ1-2; 7 positions agree with TRBD1. J lost 14 bases, V lost 4 bases, and 7 bases had no gene match. CDR3 length: 11 residues. The germline CDR1 and CDR2 sequences are MNHNY and SVGAGI (reference sequence). The CDR3 DNA reads TGTGCCAGCAGTTCCGGACAGGCGGTGACCTTC. It translates to CASSSGQAVTF.

The chain is built from TRBV6-6 and TRBJ1-4; no clear D gene. V lost 6 bases to trimming and J lost 3 bases, with 11 bases between them. The CDR3 extends over 14 amino acids. CDR1 is MNHNY and CDR2 is SVGAGI in the germline V gene (reference sequence). The CDR3 DNA follows: TGTGCCAGCAGACCGGGGTCAGCTAATGAAAAACTGTTTTTT. Its protein is CASRPGSANEKLFF.

The gene calls are TRBV25-1 and TRBJ2-3; 7 positions agree with TRBD1. Germline CDR1 is MGHDK and CDR2 is SYGVNS. Germline trimming cut 6 bases from V and 4 bases from J; bases unmatched to any gene: 1. The CDR3 totals 12 residues. CDR3 sequence reads: CASRTGPDTQYF. As DNA, the CDR3 is TGTGCCAGCAGGACAGGGCCAGATACGCAGTATTTT. Full variable domain (remainder filled in from reference TRBV25-1 and TRBJ2-3): EADIYQTPRYLVIGTGKKITLECSQTMGHDKMYWYQQDPGMELHLIHYSYGVNSTEKGDLSSESTVSRIRTEHFPLTLESARPSHTSQYLCASRTGPDTQYFGPGTRLTVL.

The chain combines TRBV20-1 with TRBJ2-1; no reliable D call. The CDR3 has 11 amino acids. Trimming removed 7 bases at V and 2 bases at J, with 6 bases between. Germline lookup yields CDR1 DFQATT and CDR2 SNEGSKA (reference sequence). CDR3 sequence: CSGLAYNEQFF. The CDR3 nucleotides are TGCAGTGGACTGGCCTACAATGAGCAGTTCTTC.

DNA for the CDR3: TGTGCTAGACAGGCTGGAAACACCATATATTTT. This gives the protein CARQAGNTIYF. The chain recombines TRBV12-5 with TRBJ1-3; D might be TRBD1 (5 bases). The CDR3 covers 11 residues. V was pared by 9 bases and J by 2 bases, with 5 bases between. Per the germline V gene, CDR1 is LGHNT and CDR2 is FRNRAP.

This sequence joins TRBV18 and TRBJ2-1, with 9 bases identical to TRBD2. The V gene's germline CDR1 is KGHSH and CDR2 LQKENI. Trimming at V came to 4 bases and at J to 4 bases, leaving 2 bases not matched to a gene. The CDR3 covers 14 residues. The DNA for the CDR3 is TGTGCCAGCTCACTTAGCGGGGGATACAATGAGCAGTTCTTC. This codes for CASSLSGGYNEQFF.

The CDR3 loop is CAWSPRQGRNYGYTF. The DNA for the CDR3 is TGTGCCTGGAGTCCTCGGCAGGGTCGTAACTATGGCTACACCTTC. The chain employs TRBV30 and TRBJ1-2; D possibly corresponds to TRBD1 (5 bases). CDR3 length: 15 residues. Trimming removed 2 bases from V and 1 base from J, with 14 bases in between. CDR1 GTSNPN and CDR2 SVGIG come from the germline V gene (reference sequence).

The chain carries TRBV10-3 and TRBJ2-3; D unclear. Trimming removed 6 bases from V and 0 bases from J, with 4 bases in between. The length of the CDR3 is 12 residues. CDR1 is ENHRY and CDR2 is SYGVKD in the germline V gene. CDR3 protein: CAISPSTDTQYF. DNA of the CDR3: TGTGCCATCAGCCCGAGCACAGATACGCAGTATTTT.

The rearrangement links TRBV13 to TRBJ2-2; 7 bases fit TRBD1. The V gene end was trimmed by 5 bases and the J gene end by 0 bases; junction bases not matched to a gene: 9. This CDR3 has 17 amino acids. CDR1 PRHDT and CDR2 FYEKMQ come from the germline V gene (reference sequence). The CDR3 sequence is CASSPELGQANTGELFF. The CDR3 DNA reads as TGTGCCAGCAGCCCCGAATTAGGACAGGCGAACACCGGGGAGCTGTTTTTT.

Only a few counts were recorded for this clone. This chain connects TRBV2 to TRBJ2-7; no definite D call. The CDR3 contains 11 residues. Trimming pared 6 bases from V and 5 bases from J, leaving 8 bases between. Germline lookup yields CDR1 SNHLY and CDR2 FYNNEI. This chain's CDR3 is CASSAGDEQYF. CDR3 bases: TGTGCCAGCAGCGCCGGAGACGAGCAGTACTTC.

The chain is built from TRBV18 and TRBJ1-4, with 10 nucleotides matching TRBD1. The CDR3 contains 15 residues. J was trimmed by 8 bases and V by 0 bases; bases with no gene match: 3. CDR1 and CDR2 from the germline V gene are KGHSH and LQKENI. DNA of the CDR3: TGTGCCAGCTCACCACCGGGACAGGGGAGCGAAAAACTGTTTTTT. This encodes CASSPPGQGSEKLFF.

This clone was recorded a few times. V gene TRBV5-1 combines with J gene TRBJ2-7, with TRBD2 as a possible D gene (5 bases). Trimming stripped 6 bases from V and 4 bases from J, with 17 bases between. Germline CDR1 and CDR2: SGHRS and YFSETQ. There are 14 residues in the CDR3. The CDR3 DNA reads as TGCGCCAGCATACCGGGGATGGGTTCGTACGAGCAGTACTTC. Protein sequence: CASIPGMGSYEQYF.

V is TRBV27 and J is TRBJ2-2; D is undetermined. Germline CDR1 and CDR2: MNHEY and SMNVEV (reference sequence). The CDR3 runs 14 residues. V lost 5 bases and J lost 3, with 10 bases in between. The CDR3 DNA reads as TGTGCCAGCAGTCTTTGGCAGGACACCGGGGAGCTGTTTTTT. This gives the protein CASSLWQDTGELFF.

This chain connects TRBV2 to TRBJ2-7, with 8 positions matching TRBD2. Losses at the gene ends were 9 bases for V and 6 bases for J; bases not matched to a gene: 13. The CDR3 covers 14 residues. Germline V gene lookup returns CDR1 SNHLY and CDR2 FYNNEI. The CDR3 sequence: CASGDSGGPREQYF. For the CDR3, the DNA is TGTGCCAGTGGGGACTCGGGGGGGCCTCGCGAGCAGTACTTC.

The V and J genes are TRBV2 and TRBJ1-1; maybe TRBD1 (5 bases). Trimming left V 1 base short and J 8 bases short, with 11 bases between. This CDR3 spans 13 amino acids. CDR1 and CDR2 from the germline V gene are SNHLY and FYNNEI. CDR3 DNA sequence: TGTGCCAGCAGTGAAGGGGGCAGGACGGAAGCTTTCTTT. Protein: CASSEGGRTEAFF.

The chain is built from TRBV6-1 and TRBJ2-7; 8 bases line up with TRBD1. Germline CDR1 MNHNS, CDR2 SASEGT. CDR3 size: 14 residues. V dropped 7 bases and J dropped 6; count of bases not matched to a gene: 11. In nucleotides, the CDR3 is TGTGCCAGCAAACTGACAGGGGTGTTAGGCGAGCAGTACTTC. Protein: CASKLTGVLGEQYF.

J is TRBJ2-5 and V is TRBV20-1, with D possibly TRBD2 on 5 matching bases. The CDR3 length is 11 residues. From germline, CDR1 is DFQATT and CDR2 SNEGSKA (reference sequence). The V end lost 3 bases, the J end lost 5 bases, and 7 bases lay between the germline ends. The CDR3 region is CSARRAETQYF. CDR3 nucleotide sequence: TGCAGTGCTAGGAGGGCCGAGACCCAGTACTTC.

The chain uses TRBV11-2 and TRBJ2-5; 7 bases map to TRBD2. The germline CDR1 and CDR2 sequences are SGHAT and FQNNGV. The length of the CDR3 is 15 residues. V was pared by 2 bases and J by 4 bases, with 7 bases of the junction left unmatched. The chain's CDR3 is CASSLSRGVGETQYF. The CDR3 nucleotides are TGTGCCAGCAGCTTATCTCGGGGGGTGGGAGAGACCCAGTACTTC.

The J gene is TRBJ1-4, the V gene TRBV9; TRBD1 aligns across 8 bases. The CDR3 has 18 residues. Germline assignment: CDR1 SGDLS and CDR2 YYNGEE. The V and J ends lost 3 bases and 4 bases, in that order; junction bases with no gene match: 14. The CDR3: CASSARQGKGEDNEKLFF. The CDR3 nucleotides read TGTGCCAGCAGCGCGAGACAGGGGAAAGGAGAGGATAATGAAAAACTGTTTTTT.

This rearrangement joins TRBV23-1 to TRBJ2-2; TRBD2 aligns across 7 bases. TRBV23-1 is assigned to the ORF class and has an uncertain function. V lost 3 bases, J lost 5 bases, and 6 bases stayed unmatched. CDR3 length: 15 amino acids. The CDR3 bases are TGCGCCAGCAGTCAGGGGAGGGGAAGAACCGGGGAGCTGTTTTTT. It yields the protein CASSQGRGRTGELFF.

The chain couples TRBV19 to TRBJ1-2; 9 bases agree with TRBD1. CDR3 length equals 15 residues. Losses at the gene ends were 7 bases for V and 7 bases for J; bases not matched to a gene: 13. CDR1 is LNHDA and CDR2 is SQIVND in the germline V gene (reference sequence). The CDR3 DNA reads as TGTGCCAGTACTACAGGGGGCTTTAAATTGGGTGGCTACACCTTC. Protein sequence: CASTTGGFKLGGYTF.

The chain recombines TRBV30 with TRBJ2-1, with 9 bases fitting TRBD2. The CDR3 sequence is 15 residues long. From germline, CDR1 is GTSNPN and CDR2 SVGIG (reference sequence). The ends lost 3 bases at V and 12 bases at J; junction bases unmatched: 15. The CDR3 reads CAWRGLRVSGGPQFF. CDR3 in DNA: TGTGCCTGGAGGGGGCTTAGGGTTAGCGGGGGCCCGCAGTTCTTC.

This clone occurred many times. The V and J genes are TRBV4-2 and TRBJ1-6; D remains ambiguous. The CDR3 totals 16 residues. Deletions cut 2 bases from V and 7 bases from J, with 15 bases between. CDR1 is LGHNA and CDR2 is YNFKEQ in the germline V gene. The CDR3 loop is CASSQTRPFVNSPLHF. Written as DNA, the CDR3 is TGTGCCAGCAGCCAAACGCGCCCCTTTGTGAATTCACCCCTCCACTTT.

This clone was counted between two and nine times. The chain combines TRBV6-5 with TRBJ1-5; D may be TRBD1 (6 bases). V was cut by 7 bases and J by 4 bases, with 17 bases left in between. In germline, CDR1 is MNHEY, CDR2 SVGAGI. The CDR3 is 15 residues long. CDR3 amino acids: CASNIGQIGNQPQHF. In nucleotides, the CDR3 is TGTGCCAGCAACATAGGACAGATTGGGAATCAGCCCCAGCATTTT.